The 14 T cell receptor beta chains given below trace back to one sample, sequenced in a study of cytomegalovirus exposure and HLA in healthy donors. Researchers ran the PCR with 60 Vbeta and 13 Jbeta primers. The assay was immunoSEQ multiplex PCR, and TCRdb's table has in-frame clones only and misses some. The sample lists under 200,000 clones, roughly four fifths occurring once. What was sequenced was PBMCs. Receptors originate from a woman between 45 and 60 years old in good health and CMV-seronegative.

J is TRBJ1-5 and V is TRBV4-3; possible D gene TRBD1, 6 bases. Trimming removed 0 bases at V and 7 bases at J, with 10 bases between. From germline, CDR1 is LGHNA and CDR2 YSLEER. This CDR3 has 14 residues. The CDR3 spells CASSQDWGRQPQHF. Written as DNA, the CDR3 is TGCGCCAGCAGCCAAGACTGGGGGCGCCAGCCCCAGCATTTT.

J is TRBJ1-5 and V is TRBV21-1; the table gives TRBD1 as D, unverified against the DNA. TRBV21-1 is a pseudogene. This CDR3 is 16 amino acids long. The CDR3 DNA reads as TGTGCCAGCAGCAAAGGCTCAGGGATTAGCAATCAGCCCCAGCATTTT. This translates into CASSKGSGISNQPQHF.

This sequence joins TRBV7-2 and TRBJ2-1, with D uncertain. The germline V gene has CDR1 SGHTA and CDR2 FQGNSA. The CDR3 has 16 residues. Deletions cut 4 bases from V and 7 bases from J, with 20 bases between. The CDR3 is CASSSLQMAVLNEQFF. DNA of the CDR3: TGTGCCAGCAGCTCCCTCCAGATGGCAGTTCTGAATGAGCAGTTCTTC.

This clone was detected once. The rearrangement uses TRBV18 and TRBJ2-6; D remains ambiguous. The length of the CDR3 is 13 residues. V was clipped by 3 bases and J by 6 bases, with 6 bases between them. Germline assignment: CDR1 KGHSH and CDR2 LQKENI. The DNA of the CDR3 is TGTGCCAGCTCACCTAGTGAGGCCAACGTCCTGACTTTC. Amino acid sequence: CASSPSEANVLTF.

The chain uses TRBV7-2 and TRBJ2-1, with 8 bases fitting TRBD2. This CDR3 contains 16 residues. Germline V gene sequence: CDR1 SGHTA, CDR2 FQGNSA. With V trimmed by 5 bases and J by 4 bases, 10 bases remained unmatched. The CDR3 protein is CASSLRRSGTYNEQFF. CDR3 in DNA: TGTGCCAGCAGCCTGCGCCGTAGCGGGACATACAATGAGCAGTTCTTC.

The chain couples TRBV7-8 to TRBJ2-1; TRBD2 aligns across 8 bases. Per the germline V gene, CDR1 is SGHVS and CDR2 is FQNEAQ. V gave up 7 bases and J gave up 10 bases; unmatched junction bases: 15. CDR3 length equals 15 residues. CDR3 loop: CASTYGLAGVAEQFF. CDR3 coding DNA: TGTGCCAGCACCTATGGGCTAGCGGGTGTCGCAGAGCAGTTCTTC. Full variable domain (remainder filled in from reference TRBV7-8 and TRBJ2-1): GAGVSQSPRYKVAKRGQDVALRCDPISGHVSLFWYQQALGQGPEFLTYFQNEAQLDKSGLPSDRFFAERPEGSVSTLKIQRTQQEDSAVYLCASTYGLAGVAEQFFGPGTRLTVL.

The chain couples TRBV29-1 to TRBJ2-4; the D gene is possibly TRBD1 (5 bases). The CDR3 length is 13 residues. The germline gives CDR1 SQVTM, CDR2 ANQGSEA. V was pared by 2 bases and J by 7 bases, with 12 bases between. The CDR3 DNA is TGCAGCGTTGAAAAGTCTAGGGGTAACATTCAGTACTTC. Translated: CSVEKSRGNIQYF.

The genes are TRBV19 and TRBJ1-5; D possibly corresponds to TRBD1 (6 bases). The CDR3 consists of 16 residues. The V end was cut by 3 bases, the J end by 5 bases, with 17 bases between. CDR1 is LNHDA and CDR2 is SQIVND in the germline V gene (reference sequence). The CDR3 loop is CASSIIPGTIDQPQHF. The CDR3 nucleotides are TGTGCCAGTAGTATTATTCCCGGGACAATCGATCAGCCCCAGCATTTT.

Written as DNA, the CDR3 is TGTGCCAGCAGCCGGGGGACTAGCGGGAGGGCCGCGGAGGATACGCAGTATTTT. Amino acid sequence: CASSRGTSGRAAEDTQYF. V gene TRBV5-4 combines with J gene TRBJ2-3, with 16 positions matching TRBD2. With V trimmed by 4 bases and J by 6 bases, 11 bases remained unmatched. CDR1 is SGHNT, CDR2 YYREEE, per germline (reference sequence). The CDR3 has 18 amino acids.

The CDR3: CASSYSKIREETQYF. CDR3 bases: TGTGCCAGCAGTTACTCGAAAATCAGGGAAGAGACCCAGTACTTC. The chain joins TRBV6-5 to TRBJ2-5, with D perhaps matching TRBD1 (5 bases). The CDR3 has 15 residues. Germline CDR1 is MNHEY and CDR2 is SVGAGI. Trimming stripped 0 bases from V and 3 bases from J, with 11 bases between.

The chain joins TRBV10-3 to TRBJ2-3, with TRBD2 matching 7 bases. This CDR3 contains 16 residues. The germline V gene encodes CDR1 ENHRY and CDR2 SYGVKD. V was clipped by 6 bases and J by 2 bases; unmatched bases: 11. The CDR3 DNA reads as TGTGCCATCAGCACGAAGGAACTAGCGAACACAGATACGCAGTATTTT. This gives the protein CAISTKELANTDTQYF.

The J gene is TRBJ1-3, the V gene TRBV29-1, with 7 bases that match TRBD1. V was pared by 4 bases and J by 0 bases, with 9 bases of the junction left unmatched. This CDR3 is built from 16 residues. Germline values: CDR1 SQVTM, CDR2 ANQGSEA. CDR3 residues: CSVVWDSESSGNTIYF. For the CDR3, the DNA is TGCAGCGTTGTATGGGACAGCGAGAGCTCTGGAAACACCATATATTTT.

The chain has TRBV7-6 and TRBJ1-3, with D unresolved. Trimming took 0 bases from V and 0 from J, leaving 9 bases between them. The germline gives CDR1 SGHVS, CDR2 FNYEAQ. The CDR3 spans 16 residues. The CDR3 spells CASSLARPSSGNTIYF. The CDR3 DNA reads TGTGCCAGCAGCTTAGCCAGGCCCAGCTCTGGAAACACCATATATTTT. Supplemented by reference TRBV7-6 and TRBJ1-3, the full variable domain reads GAGVSQSPRYKVTKRGQDVALRCDPISGHVSLYWYRQALGQGPEFLTYFNYEAQQDKSGLPNDRFSAERPEGSISTLTIQRTEQRDSAMYRCASSLARPSSGNTIYFGEGSWLTVV.

V usage is TRBV4-1 and J usage is TRBJ2-2; D may be TRBD2 (7 bases). Trimming stripped 3 bases from V and 9 bases from J, with 17 bases between. This CDR3 is 15 amino acids long. The V gene's germline CDR1 is MGHRA and CDR2 YSYEKL. This chain's CDR3 is CASSQGGTRTRELFF. DNA of the CDR3: TGCGCCAGCAGCCAGGGAGGGACAAGGACCCGGGAGCTGTTTTTT.